This is a list of T cell receptor beta chains from one sample in a study of CD8+ T cells in alopecia areata. The protocol was immunoSEQ multiplex PCR, while the TCRdb copy is restricted to in-frame clones and leaves out a portion. The data contain approximately 150,000 clones, around 62% of them singletons. The sample was CD8+ T cells sorted from blood. All receptors come from a human donor in good health. Each CDR3 is given with its conserved first and last residue. D genes are given only for firm matches. Where a row states a size, it is once, few, many or the class of an expanded clone; other rows omit it.

NA TRBD2 TRBJ2-1 16 TRBV29-1 TGCAGCGTTGAGCTACTCACTAGCGGGAGTAACTATGAGCAGTTCTTC CSVELLTSGSNYEQFF
few TRBD1 TRBJ1-2 11 TRBV29-1 TGCAGCGTGGAGGACAGGGGCGGCTACACCTTC CSVEDRGGYTF
NA TRBD2 TRBJ2-1 15 TRBV9 TGTGCCAGCAGCACCGGGACTAGCGGACACAATGAGCAGTTCTTC CASSTGTSGHNEQFF
NA TRBD1 TRBJ1-1 16 TRBV29-1 TGCAGCGTTGCTGGCAGGGGGGCCGATAAGAACACTGAAGCTTTCTTT CSVAGRGADKNTEAFF
few NA TRBJ2-2 12 TRBV6-4 TGTGCCAGCAGTCTCTTCGGCGGGGAGCTGTTTTTT CASSLFGGELFF
NA NA TRBJ2-5 14 TRBV29-1 TGCAGCGCCGCCGGCGGGGCTGTTGAAGAGACCCAGTACTTC CSAAGGAVEETQYF
NA TRBD2 TRBJ2-1 14 TRBV30 TGTGCCTGGAGAGGTAGCGGGACATGGAATGAGCAGTTCTTC CAWRGSGTWNEQFF
NA NA TRBJ2-7 14 TRBV7-9 TGTGCCAGCAGCTTGGCAGGGCACTCCTACGAGCAGTACTTC CASSLAGHSYEQYF
NA TRBD1 TRBJ1-1 16 TRBV10-3 TGTGCCATCAGGGAGACGACAGGGCCTTTGAACACTGAAGCTTTCTTT CAIRETTGPLNTEAFF
NA NA TRBJ2-1 13 TRBV6-5 TGTGCCAGCAGTTACAGCGGCTACAATGAGCAGTTCTTC CASSYSGYNEQFF
few TRBD2 TRBJ2-7 15 TRBV13 TGTGCCAGCAGCTCGATCCAGCGGGATCGAGACGAGCAGTACTTC CASSSIQRDRDEQYF
NA NA TRBJ2-1 12 TRBV7-2 TGTGCCAGCAGCTCACCTCCGGATGAGCAGTTCTTC CASSSPPDEQFF
NA NA TRBJ1-1 12 TRBV13 TGTGCCAGCAGCCAGCTGAGTGCTGAAGCTTTCTTT CASSQLSAEAFF
NA NA TRBJ1-1 12 TRBV25-1 TGTGCCAGCAGTGGGGGGGCGGATGAAGCTTTCTTT CASSGGADEAFF
few NA TRBJ1-2 13 TRBV15 TGTGCCACCAGCAGAGATCGAGGGAATGGCTACACCTTC CATSRDRGNGYTF
few TRBD2 TRBJ2-3 16 TRBV2 TGTGCCAGCAGTGATCCGACTAGCGGTAGCACAGATACGCAGTATTTT CASSDPTSGSTDTQYF
NA NA TRBJ2-1 15 TRBV7-9 TGTGCCAGCAGCTTAGCTGGGCGGGAATACAATGAGCAGTTCTTC CASSLAGREYNEQFF
once NA TRBJ2-2 14 TRBV4-1 TGCGCCAGCAGCCAAGAAACTCGTACCGGGGAGCTGTTTTTT CASSQETRTGELFF
few NA TRBJ2-6 15 TRBV29-1 TGCAGCGTTGAGGGCGCCGGGAGTGGGGCCAACGTCCTGACTTTC CSVEGAGSGANVLTF
NA TRBD2 TRBJ2-3 18 TRBV7-8 TGTGCCAGCAGCGCCGGACTAGCGGGAGAGATTCCGGCAGATACGCAGTATTTT CASSAGLAGEIPADTQYF
NA NA TRBJ2-3 12 TRBV29-1 TGCAGCGTTGAAGGGGAAACAGATACGCAGTATTTT CSVEGETDTQYF
NA NA TRBJ1-2 14 TRBV27 TGTGCCAGCAGCCCTCCGGGTCTGTACTATGGCTACACCTTC CASSPPGLYYGYTF
NA NA TRBJ2-1 11 TRBV4-1 TGCGCCAGCAGCCAACGGAATGAGCAGTTCTTC CASSQRNEQFF
NA NA TRBJ2-7 16 TRBV30 TGTGCCTGGAGTCACCCTATGACAAGAGAACCCTACGAGCAGTACTTC CAWSHPMTREPYEQYF
NA NA TRBJ2-3 13 TRBV10-2 TGCGCCAGCAGTGAACTGGGCACAGATACGCAGTATTTT CASSELGTDTQYF
NA NA TRBJ2-2 12 TRBV30 TGTGCCTGGAGTGCCACAGCCGGGGAGCTGTTTTTT CAWSATAGELFF
NA TRBD1 TRBJ2-7 16 TRBV4-1 TGCGCCAGCAGCCAAGATCCAGGGGGTGGAACCTACGAGCAGTACTTC CASSQDPGGGTYEQYF
few NA TRBJ2-2 15 TRBV13 TGTGCCAGCAGCCCCCGCTCAGAGTACACCGGGGAGCTGTTTTTT CASSPRSEYTGELFF
NA TRBD1 TRBJ2-7 14 TRBV9 TGTGCCAGCAGCCCAGGGACAGTCCAGGGGGAGCAGTACTTC CASSPGTVQGEQYF
NA TRBD1 TRBJ2-5 15 TRBV6-5 TGTGCCAGCACCTCAAGACAGGGGGGCGGAGAGACCCAGTACTTC CASTSRQGGGETQYF
NA TRBD1 TRBJ2-5 11 TRBV6-5 TGTGCCAGCAGTTACGGACAGGCCCAGTACTTC CASSYGQAQYF
few NA TRBJ2-7 14 TRBV7-9 TGTGCCAGCAGCTCGTCCGTAAGTTCAAGGGAGCAGTACTTC CASSSSVSSREQYF
NA NA TRBJ1-1 11 TRBV10-2 TGCGCCAGCAAAGAGGGGCATACAGCTTTCTTT CASKEGHTAFF
once NA TRBJ1-2 14 TRBV6-5 TGTGCCAGCAGTGAAGTCAACCATAACTATGGCTACACCTTC CASSEVNHNYGYTF
NA NA TRBJ2-5 18 TRBV4-2 TGTGCCAGCAGCCAAGAGGGATGGGGACGGGGAGGTCGGGAGACCCAGTACTTC CASSQEGWGRGGRETQYF